The clone carrying this TCR beta chain turned up a few times. Its cognate antigen is unknown. The CDR3 sequence is 17 residues long. Germline V lookup: CDR1 LNHDA, CDR2 SQIVND (reference sequence). The V gene lost 3 bases and the J gene lost 8 bases, with 22 bases spanning the gap. This sample was included in a study of T-cell memory formation after mild COVID-19. 5'RACE primed from the constant segment yielded TCR alpha and TCR beta cDNA libraries bearing sample barcodes and UMIs. TCRdb fed the 5' RACE reads into MiXCR, producing one record per CDR3 protein. The table shows around 310,000 distinct CDR3 sequences, with about 15% occurring only once. Whole-study results and caveats: The finding that pre-infection memory included some responding clones suggested that cross-reactive memory joined. Clones contracting across day 15 to 85 had a balanced CD4/CD8 profile; later expanding clones leaned CD4+.

The J gene is TRBJ2-2, the V gene TRBV19; D may match TRBD1 or TRBD2 (5 bases each). Sequencing was done on a sample of PBMCs or a T cell subset sorted from them (not recorded which). The source of this sequence is a man younger than 35 who had mild COVID-19 (a few samples of this study predate the infection). Cell type and time point are not known. In nucleotides, the CDR3 is TGTGCCAGTAGTATTGGGTTTGGGGACCGATTGGTTGGGGAGCTGTTTTTT. Amino acid sequence: CASSIGFGDRLVGELFF.